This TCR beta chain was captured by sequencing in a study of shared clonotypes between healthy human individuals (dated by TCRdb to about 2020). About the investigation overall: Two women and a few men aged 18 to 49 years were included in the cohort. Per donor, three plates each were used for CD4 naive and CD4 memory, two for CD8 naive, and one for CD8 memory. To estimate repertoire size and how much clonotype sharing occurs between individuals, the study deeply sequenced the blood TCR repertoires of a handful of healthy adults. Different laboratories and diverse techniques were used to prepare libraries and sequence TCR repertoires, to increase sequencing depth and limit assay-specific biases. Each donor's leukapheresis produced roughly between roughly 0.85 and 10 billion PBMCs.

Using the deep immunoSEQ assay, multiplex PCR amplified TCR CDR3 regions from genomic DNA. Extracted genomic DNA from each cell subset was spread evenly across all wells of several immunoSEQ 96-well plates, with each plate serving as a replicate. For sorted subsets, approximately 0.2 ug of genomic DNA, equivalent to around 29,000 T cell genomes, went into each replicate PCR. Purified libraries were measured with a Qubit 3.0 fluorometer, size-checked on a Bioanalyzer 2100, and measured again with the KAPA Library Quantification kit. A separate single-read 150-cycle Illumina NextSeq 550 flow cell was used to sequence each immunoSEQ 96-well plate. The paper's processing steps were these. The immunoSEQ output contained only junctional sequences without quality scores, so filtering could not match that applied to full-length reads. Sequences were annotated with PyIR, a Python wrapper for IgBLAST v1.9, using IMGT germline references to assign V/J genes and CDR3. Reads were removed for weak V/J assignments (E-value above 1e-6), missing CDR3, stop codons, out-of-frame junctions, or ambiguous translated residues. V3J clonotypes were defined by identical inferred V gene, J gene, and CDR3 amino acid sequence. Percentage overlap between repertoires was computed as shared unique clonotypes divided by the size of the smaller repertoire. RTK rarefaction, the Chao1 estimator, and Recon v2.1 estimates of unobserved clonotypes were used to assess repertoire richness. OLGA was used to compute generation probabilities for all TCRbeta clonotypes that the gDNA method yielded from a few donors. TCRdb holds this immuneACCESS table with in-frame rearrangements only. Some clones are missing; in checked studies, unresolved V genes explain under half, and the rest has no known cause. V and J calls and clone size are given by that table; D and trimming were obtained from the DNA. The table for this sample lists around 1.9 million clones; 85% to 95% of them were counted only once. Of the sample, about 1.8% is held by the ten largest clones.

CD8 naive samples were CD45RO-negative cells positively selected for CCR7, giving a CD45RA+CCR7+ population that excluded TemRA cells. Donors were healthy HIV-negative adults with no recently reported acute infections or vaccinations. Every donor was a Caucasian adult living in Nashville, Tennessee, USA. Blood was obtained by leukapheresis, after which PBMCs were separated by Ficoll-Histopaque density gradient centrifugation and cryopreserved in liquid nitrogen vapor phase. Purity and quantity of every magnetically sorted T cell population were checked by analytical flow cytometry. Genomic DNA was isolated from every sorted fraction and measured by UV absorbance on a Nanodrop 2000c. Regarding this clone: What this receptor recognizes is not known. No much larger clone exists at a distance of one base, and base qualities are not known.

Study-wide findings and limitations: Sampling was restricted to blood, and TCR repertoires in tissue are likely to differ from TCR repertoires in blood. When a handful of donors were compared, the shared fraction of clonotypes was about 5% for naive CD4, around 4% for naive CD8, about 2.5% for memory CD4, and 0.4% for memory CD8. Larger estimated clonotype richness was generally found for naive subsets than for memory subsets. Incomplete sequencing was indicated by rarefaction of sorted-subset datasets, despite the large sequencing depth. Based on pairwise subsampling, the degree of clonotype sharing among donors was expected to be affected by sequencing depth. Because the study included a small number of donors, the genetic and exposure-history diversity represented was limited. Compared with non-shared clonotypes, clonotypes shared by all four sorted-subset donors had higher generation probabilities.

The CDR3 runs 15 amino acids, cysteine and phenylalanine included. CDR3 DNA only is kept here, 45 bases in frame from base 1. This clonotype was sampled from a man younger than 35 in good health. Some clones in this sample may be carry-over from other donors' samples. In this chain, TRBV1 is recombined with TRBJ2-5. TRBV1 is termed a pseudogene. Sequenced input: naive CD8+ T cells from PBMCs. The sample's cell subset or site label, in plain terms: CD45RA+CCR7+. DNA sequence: TGCACCAGCAGCCAAGATCAGGTGGGATTGGAGACCCAGTACTTC. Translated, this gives CTSSQDQVGLETQYF.